This T cell receptor beta chain was sequenced during a study of early T cells in non-severe SARS-CoV-2 infection (dated by TCRdb to about 2021). Concerning the study at large: Because TCR sequencing was done on bulk RNA from unsorted whole blood, the alpha and beta chains could not be paired. The investigation overall reported the following: VDJdb matching was skewed toward anti-spike CD8 responses and likely underestimated virus-specific expansions by missing private and CD4 specificities.

The CDR3 holds 13 amino acids from the cysteine to the phenylalanine. Just the 39-base CDR3 DNA is kept, in frame starting at base 1. CDR1 and CDR2 were assigned from the germline V gene (reference sequence) as LNHNV and YYDKDF. Germline trimming amounts to 6 bases on V and 2 bases on J, with 3 as the count of junction bases outside the gene matches. The library was prepared using 5' RACE. The listed sequencing device is NextSeq 500. To correct for sequencing error and PCR bias, the TCR library protocol tagged individual cDNA molecules with unique molecular identifiers. Both TCR alpha and beta chains were sequenced, and tight co-correlation was observed between alpha and beta sequence abundances in each sample. As for how the authors treated the data: V gene, J gene and CDR3 annotation of TCR sequences was performed with Decombinator V4. Expanded TCRs were defined as changing significantly between any two time points under a Poisson model with p below 0.0001. TCR abundances were normalised to the total number of TCRs sequenced per sample and expressed as counts per million. MAIT TCRs were defined by TRAV1-2 paired with TRAJ12, TRAJ20 or TRAJ33, and iNKT TCRs by TRAV10 paired with TRAJ18. A search of VDJdb, accessed on 1 November 2021, was run for TCRs annotated to CMV, EBV and SARS-CoV-2, with TCRs annotated for multiple antigens excluded. TCRdb took the public reads, trimmed them with fastp at Q25, ran MiXCR for clone calling and kept in-frame beta chains. CDR3 protein duplicates are merged, each entry listing the most common genes and DNA. TCRdb assigned the V and J calls; the authors' analysis was not used. In all, the sample holds about 59,000 distinct CDR3 sequences, and approximately 13% of those were seen once. Together, the top ten hold about 9.3% of the sample.

Comment on this clonotype: No antigen is known for it. No base quality values were provided; no much bigger clone lies one nucleotide off.

This was a case-control study nested in a cohort of healthcare workers in London, UK, who had nasopharyngeal swab PCR tests and blood samples taken every week. Between 23 and 31 March 2020, the week of the UK lockdown, healthcare workers were enrolled and then followed up weekly for as long as 16 weeks. The source of this sequence is an adult who was a healthcare worker with PCR-confirmed SARS-CoV-2 infection or an uninfected control (not recorded which). The receptor chain draws on TRBV15 and TRBJ1-2; 7 nucleotides in the junction match TRBD1. The specimen was whole blood, collected at baseline. The CDR3 region: CATRTTGNYGYTF. The bases are TGTGCCACCAGAACGACAGGGAACTATGGCTACACCTTC. Here the CDR3 is joined to the reference TRBV15 and TRBJ1-2 genes, and the full variable domain is: DAMVIQNPRYQVTQFGKPVTLSCSQTLNHNVMYWYQQKSSQAPKLLFHYYDKDFNNEADTPDNFQSRRPNTSFCFLDIRSPGLGDTAMYLCATRTTGNYGYTFGSGTRLTVV.